The following is a T cell receptor beta chain sequence with its context. The data were taken from a study of blood T cell repertoires in COVID-19. About the study: Both acute and convalescent COVID-19 samples were obtained from the United States, Italy and Spain. The cDNA or gDNA used as material had been derived from T cells, B-cell-depleted T cells, or PBMCs.

The CDR3 extends over 16 amino acids. Germline lookup yields CDR1 SGHRS and CDR2 YFSETQ. The V gene end was trimmed by 7 bases and the J gene end by 2 bases; junction bases not matched to a gene: 13. Authors' processing steps: From reference gene primer amplification, estimates of nucleated cell counts were derived. The repertoire was sequenced with immunoSEQ multiplex PCR; TCRdb's copy has only in-frame clones and lacks some. V and J calls and clone size follow that table, whereas D and trimming were derived from the DNA. The sample has about 91,000 clones, 60% to 85% seen once. Material: peripheral blood. This sequence originates from a man between 65 and 85 years old with acute or convalescent COVID-19. The chain carries TRBV5-1 and TRBJ2-3, with 7 positions matching TRBD1. CDR3 DNA sequence: TGCGCCAGCCAGAAGGGACAGAAGCCCTTCACAGATACGCAGTATTTT. Protein: CASQKGQKPFTDTQYF.